This TCR beta chain was retrieved from a study of T cells in Graves' hyperthyroidism and ophthalmopathy. This clonotype was observed at least ten times. RNA transcripts yielded amplified TCR beta CDR3 regions. First-round RT-PCR targeting the TCR CDR3 was performed with the HTBI primer set. TCRdb independently ran MiXCR on the multiplex PCR reads; one entry per CDR3 protein. The sample shows 300,000 to 400,000 distinct CDR3 sequences, 13% of them seen only once. Material: blood. This sequence originates from a young woman with Graves' hyperthyroidism.

The CDR3: CASSLDGGWGTDTQYF. CDR3 in DNA: TGTGCCAGCAGCTTGGATGGCGGATGGGGCACAGATACGCAGTATTTT. The rearrangement joins TRBV7-8 to TRBJ2-3; D gene uncertain. This CDR3 has 16 residues. CDR1 and CDR2 from the germline V gene are SGHVS and FQNEAQ. The V and J ends lost 3 bases and 1 base respectively, with 14 bases between them.